Below, 26 T cell receptor beta chains from the same sample are listed, as sequenced in a study of OX40 agonist ivuxolimab in advanced cancers. Using immunoSEQ multiplex PCR, the repertoire was profiled, and TCRdb retains in-frame clones only, with some absent. The table has under 85,000 clones, around 94% seen once; the top ten hold 8% to 13%. The sequences come from CD4+ or CD8+ T cells sorted from blood, collected in a trial of the OX40 agonist ivuxolimab. All receptors derive from an adult with an advanced solid tumor such as melanoma, head and neck, liver or kidney cancer.

This clone appeared a single time. The gene calls are TRBV7-9 and TRBJ2-7; 8 bases fit TRBD1. The CDR3 is made up of 15 amino acids. With V trimmed by 5 bases and J by 7 bases, 13 bases remained unmatched. The germline V gene encodes CDR1 SEHNR and CDR2 FQNEAQ (reference sequence). For the CDR3, the DNA is TGTGCCAGCAGCGACCCCCGGACAGGGACCTCTGAGCAGTACTTC. Encoded protein: CASSDPRTGTSEQYF.

The genes are TRBV7-8 and TRBJ2-7; D unresolved. V gave up 3 bases and J gave up 3 bases, with 9 bases separating them. CDR3 length: 13 residues. Germline values: CDR1 SGHVS, CDR2 FQNEAQ. The CDR3 region has the DNA TGTGCCAGCAGCTTTGCTCCGGGCTACGAGCAGTACTTC. Protein product: CASSFAPGYEQYF.

This chain joins TRBV5-6 and TRBJ2-7; 9 nucleotides match TRBD1. CDR1 is SGHDT and CDR2 is YYEEEE in the germline V gene. The V segment lost 4 bases and the J segment 9 bases; nucleotides outside the gene matches: 17. CDR3 length: 16 amino acids. The CDR3 loop reads CASSITPRDRDLGQYF. In DNA form, the CDR3 reads TGTGCCAGCAGCATAACCCCGCGGGACAGGGATCTCGGGCAGTACTTC.

The gene calls are TRBV5-1 and TRBJ2-7, with 15 bases matching TRBD2. The V gene end was trimmed by 5 bases and the J gene end by 4 bases; junction bases not matched to a gene: 13. The germline V gene has CDR1 SGHRS and CDR2 YFSETQ. This CDR3 comprises 18 residues. This CDR3 reads CASSTDGLAGGPGYEQYF. The CDR3 bases are TGCGCCAGCAGTACGGATGGACTAGCGGGAGGGCCAGGGTACGAGCAGTACTTC.

This clone was recorded once. V is TRBV11-2 and J is TRBJ2-1, with D unclear. This CDR3 is built from 12 residues. Germline CDR1 is SGHAT and CDR2 is FQNNGV. The germline V and J ends were trimmed by 4 bases and 15 bases, with 16 bases remaining between them. The CDR3 here is CASSSSGGFGFF. CDR3 in DNA: TGTGCCAGCAGCTCGTCTGGCGGATTCGGGTTCTTC.

The chain employs TRBV5-1 and TRBJ2-2; D gene uncertain. Trimming left V 0 bases short and J 0 bases short, with 3 bases between. CDR1 is SGHRS and CDR2 is YFSETQ in the germline V gene. This CDR3 comprises 14 residues. The CDR3 loop is CASSLASNTGELFF. For the CDR3, the DNA is TGCGCCAGCAGCTTGGCCTCGAACACCGGGGAGCTGTTTTTT.

V gene TRBV5-5 combines with J gene TRBJ1-4, with D tentatively TRBD1 (6 bases). The CDR3 covers 15 residues. CDR1 is SGHKS, CDR2 YYEKEE, per germline (reference sequence). Trimming cost V 4 bases and J 0 bases, with 10 bases left between them. In nucleotides, the CDR3 is TGTGCCAGCAGCCTCAGGGGTGCAACTAATGAAAAACTGTTTTTT. It codes for CASSLRGATNEKLFF.

The chain combines TRBV4-3 with TRBJ2-7, with 9 bases identical to TRBD2. The J segment lost 5 bases and the V segment lost 3 bases, leaving 8 bases of the junction unmatched. The CDR3 loop spans 15 amino acids. Germline assignment: CDR1 LGHNA and CDR2 YSLEER. The CDR3 here is CASSQGTSRSNEQYF. The CDR3 DNA reads as TGCGCCAGCAGCCAGGGGACTAGCAGGTCCAACGAGCAGTACTTC.

The chain joins TRBV7-2 to TRBJ2-7, with 7 bases fitting TRBD2. The V segment lost 1 base and the J segment 2 bases; nucleotides outside the gene matches: 11. This CDR3 comprises 17 residues. CDR1 and CDR2 (germline): SGHTA, FQGNSA. The CDR3 DNA is TGTGCCAGCAGCTTAGATGGGCTAGCGGAGCTTCCCTACGAGCAGTACTTC. Translation: CASSLDGLAELPYEQYF.

This chain joins TRBV7-2 and TRBJ2-3, with TRBD2 identical over 9 bases. Germline values: CDR1 SGHTA, CDR2 FQGNSA. The CDR3 sequence is 19 residues long. The V segment lost 5 bases and the J segment 1 base; nucleotides outside the gene matches: 16. CDR3 protein: CASSQLLGFSGSGTDTQYF. Here the CDR3 DNA reads TGTGCCAGCAGCCAACTTTTAGGTTTTAGCGGGAGTGGCACAGATACGCAGTATTTT.

As to this clone: The junction shows a germline mismatch at one end, possibly a read error. The chain joins TRBV29-1 to TRBJ2-1; no firm D call. CDR1 and CDR2 (germline): SQVTM, ANQGSEA. The CDR3 totals 12 residues. The CDR3: CSVEVLYNEQFF. As DNA, the CDR3 is TGCAGCGTCGAAGTCCTTTACAATGAGCAGTTCTTC.

This chain connects TRBV9 to TRBJ2-5; D not resolved. CDR1 is SGDLS and CDR2 is YYNGEE in the germline V gene. CDR3 length: 16 amino acids. V was pared by 0 bases and J by 4 bases, with 16 bases between. CDR3: CASSVAGVRLGETQYF. DNA for the CDR3: TGTGCCAGCAGCGTAGCCGGAGTTAGATTGGGAGAGACCCAGTACTTC. Full variable domain (outside the CDR3, taken from reference TRBV9 and TRBJ2-5): DSGVTQTPKHLITATGQRVTLRCSPRSGDLSVYWYQQSLDQGLQFLIQYYNGEERAKGNILERFSAQQFPDLHSELNLSSLELGDSALYFCASSVAGVRLGETQYFGPGTRLLVL.

The rearrangement joins TRBV28 to TRBJ2-7; TRBD1 matches 8 bases. Germline V gives CDR1 MDHEN, CDR2 SYDVKM. The length of the CDR3 is 13 residues. V lost 5 bases and J lost 3; bases outside the gene matches: 3. CDR3 nucleotide sequence: TGTGCCAGCAGTCTTACAGGGGGCTACGAGCAGTACTTC. This codes for CASSLTGGYEQYF.

J is TRBJ2-7 and V is TRBV19, with 7 bases matching TRBD2. The germline V gene encodes CDR1 LNHDA and CDR2 SQIVND (reference sequence). The length of the CDR3 is 15 residues. Trimming at V came to 5 bases and at J to 3 bases, leaving 10 bases not matched to a gene. The CDR3 coding sequence is TGTGCCAGTAGTTTCGGACTAGTAGGGATCTACGAGCAGTACTTC. Protein sequence: CASSFGLVGIYEQYF.

This clone occurred once. The CDR3 nucleotides read TGTGCCATCAGTGCGATTTGGACAGCGGACAATGAGCAGTTCTTC. Encoded protein: CAISAIWTADNEQFF. The chain combines TRBV10-3 with TRBJ2-1; D possibly corresponds to TRBD1 (6 bases). Germline assignment: CDR1 ENHRY and CDR2 SYGVKD. CDR3 size: 15 residues. The V end was cut by 4 bases, the J end by 5 bases, with 15 bases between.

The chain carries TRBV7-3 and TRBJ1-5; 7 positions match TRBD1. The CDR3 is 16 residues long. Germline trimming cut 2 bases from V and 6 bases from J; bases unmatched to any gene: 10. Germline assignment: CDR1 SGHTA and CDR2 FQGTGA. CDR3 sequence reads: CASSLARKGGTQPQHF. The DNA of the CDR3 is TGTGCCAGCAGCTTAGCGCGGAAAGGGGGCACTCAGCCCCAGCATTTT. Full variable domain (rest looked up from reference TRBV7-3 and TRBJ1-5): GAGVSQTPSNKVTEKGKYVELRCDPISGHTALYWYRQSLGQGPEFLIYFQGTGAADDSGLPNDRFFAVRPEGSVSTLKIQRTERGDSAVYLCASSLARKGGTQPQHFGDGTRLSIL.

The chain links TRBV5-1 to TRBJ1-6; TRBD1 is a possible D gene (5 bases). The CDR3 consists of 14 residues. V gave up 7 bases and J gave up 0 bases, with 8 bases separating them. CDR1 and CDR2 (germline): SGHRS, YFSETQ. The CDR3 bases are TGCGCCAGCCGCGACAGCTCCTATAATTCACCCCTCCACTTT. This translates into CASRDSSYNSPLHF.

The chain has TRBV9 and TRBJ2-1; TRBD1 agrees at 8 bases. The CDR3 has 14 amino acids. Trimming at V came to 4 bases and at J to 4 bases, leaving 4 bases not matched to a gene. Germline loops: CDR1 SGDLS, CDR2 YYNGEE. The CDR3 DNA sequence: TGTGCCAGCAGCCAGGGGGCTCTGTACAATGAGCAGTTCTTC. Translation gives CASSQGALYNEQFF.

The chain combines TRBV7-3 with TRBJ2-1, with a tentative D call TRBD2 (6 bases). Between the trimmed V and J ends, which lost 5 bases and 10 bases, there was a span of 18 bases. This CDR3 spans 14 amino acids. Germline lookup yields CDR1 SGHTA and CDR2 FQGTGA. In nucleotides, the CDR3 is TGTGCCAGCAGCGTTAAAGGAGGGTCTGAGGAGCAGTTCTTC. Translation: CASSVKGGSEEQFF.

The chain carries TRBV5-1 and TRBJ1-1; tentatively, D is TRBD1 (5 bases). CDR3 length: 13 amino acids. V lost 0 bases and J 5 bases, leaving 8 bases between the germline ends. The germline V gene encodes CDR1 SGHRS and CDR2 YFSETQ. The CDR3 sequence is CASSLAGETEAFF. Written as DNA, the CDR3 is TGCGCCAGCAGCTTGGCGGGGGAGACTGAAGCTTTCTTT. The variable domain in full, completed from reference TRBV5-1 and TRBJ1-1, reads KAGVTQTPRYLIKTRGQQVTLSCSPISGHRSVSWYQQTPGQGLQFLFEYFSETQRNKGNFPGRFSGRQFSNSRSEMNVSTLELGDSALYLCASSLAGETEAFFGQGTRLTVV.

The chain links TRBV11-2 to TRBJ2-7; the match to TRBD2 covers 7 bases. The CDR3 contains 14 residues. Germline CDR1 is SGHAT and CDR2 is FQNNGV. The V segment lost 1 base and the J segment 4 bases; nucleotides outside the gene matches: 4. The CDR3 nucleotides are TGTGCCAGCAGCTTAGGTGGGCGGGGGTACGAGCAGTACTTC. Translated, it gives CASSLGGRGYEQYF.

The gene calls are TRBV7-8 and TRBJ2-7, with D maybe TRBD1 (6 bases). The CDR3 length is 14 residues. Germline lookup yields CDR1 SGHVS and CDR2 FQNEAQ. Trimming shortened V by 1 base and J by 5 bases, and 12 bases separated the two germline ends. This chain's CDR3 is CASSLEQGIHEQYF. The CDR3 DNA follows: TGTGCCAGCAGCTTAGAACAGGGAATACACGAGCAGTACTTC.

The chain joins TRBV5-6 to TRBJ2-5; D remains ambiguous. V gave up 0 bases and J gave up 4 bases, with 7 bases separating them. Germline V gives CDR1 SGHDT, CDR2 YYEEEE. This CDR3 has 13 amino acids. The DNA of the CDR3 is TGTGCCAGCAGCTTGGGAACTTTAGAGACCCAGTACTTC. This codes for CASSLGTLETQYF.

This chain connects TRBV27 to TRBJ2-1; the D call may be TRBD1 or TRBD2 (5 bases each). Trimming removed 4 bases from V and 10 bases from J, with 17 bases in between. CDR1 and CDR2 from the germline V gene are MNHEY and SMNVEV (reference sequence). CDR3 length equals 14 residues. The CDR3 nucleotides are TGTGCCAGCAGTTCCGGGACCCCAGTGAAGGAGCAGTTCTTC. Amino acids: CASSSGTPVKEQFF.

V and J are TRBV5-6 and TRBJ1-1; possibly TRBD1 for D (5 bases). The CDR3 extends over 14 amino acids. V lost 1 base and J 6 bases, leaving 13 bases between the germline ends. Germline V gene data show CDR1 as SGHDT and CDR2 as YYEEEE. The CDR3 region is CASSLNRGSPEAFF. Here the CDR3 DNA reads TGTGCCAGCAGCTTGAACCGGGGGAGCCCTGAAGCTTTCTTT.

J is TRBJ2-1 and V is TRBV7-3; 7 bases are a match to TRBD2. This CDR3 has 16 amino acids. J gave up 4 bases and V 5 bases, and 11 bases lay outside the gene matches. CDR1 and CDR2 (germline): SGHTA, FQGTGA. This CDR3 is CASSPPGTTNYNEQFF. The CDR3 nucleotides are TGTGCCAGCAGCCCACCCGGGACTACCAATTACAATGAGCAGTTCTTC. The variable domain in full, completed from reference TRBV7-3 and TRBJ2-1, reads GAGVSQTPSNKVTEKGKYVELRCDPISGHTALYWYRQSLGQGPEFLIYFQGTGAADDSGLPNDRFFAVRPEGSVSTLKIQRTERGDSAVYLCASSPPGTTNYNEQFFGPGTRLTVL.